The source of this T cell receptor (beta chain) is a study of post-analysis software for immune sequencing data (dated by TCRdb to the mid-2010s). Describing the broader study: The recorded disease courses included relapsing-remitting, secondary progressive and progressive-relapsing multiple sclerosis, and some patients had no subtype annotation. Patient repertoires were compared against roughly 12 previously published healthy control repertoires from donors aged roughly 6 to 28 years. A subset of samples was prepared in parallel using single-end sample barcoding, then pooled and co-amplified after Illumina adapter ligation.

The library came from PCR. Sequencing took place on an Illumina HiSeq 2500. To reduce PCR and sequencing biases, unique molecular identifiers were incorporated into the TCR beta cDNA libraries. Every 1 to 10 million input T cells yielded approximately 500,000 cDNA molecules, meaning each molecule approximated one T cell. Patient libraries were prepared and sequenced with the same protocol used for the earlier healthy control dataset. Samples belonging to the same batch were prepared together, multiplexed and sequenced on a shared HiSeq lane. In the original analysis: Raw barcoded reads were processed with MIGEC, and single-read molecular identifier groups were discarded before consensus assembly and CDR3 extraction. Clonotype tables were post-analysed with VDJtools, and diversity was normalized by down-sampling all datasets to the smallest sample size. In repertoire overlap clustering, CDR3 amino acid sequences, but not nucleotide sequences, were matched to correct batch-related cross-sample contamination. The raw public data were reprocessed by TCRdb itself: fastp quality trimming at Q25, MiXCR clonotype calling, in-frame beta chains only. Rows merge per CDR3 protein into single entries with the most common DNA and genes. TCRdb, not the authors, supplied the V and J calls. Counted in this sample were some 800,000 distinct CDR3 sequences; under 60% of them appeared once. The biggest ten clones account for approximately 4.4% of the sample.

The paper as a whole reports these results and caveats: The control group was slightly older than the multiple sclerosis patient group. Multiple sclerosis patients had significantly lower normalized Chao1 diversity than controls, a result that suggests substantial peripheral T-cell clonal expansion. Direct clustering with F measure showed strong co-clustering of samples prepared in the same batch, prompting a batch-effect correction.

For this clonotype: This receptor's antigen is unknown. No much larger clone is present one base from it, and per-base qualities are unavailable.

TCR beta repertoires were profiled from peripheral blood of approximately 13 young patients with multiple sclerosis to demonstrate the VDJtools post-analysis software. The patients with multiple sclerosis were children and adolescents between about 6 and 16 years of age. This TCR derives from a girl under 18 with multiple sclerosis. The sequenced material came from blood.

At the DNA level, the sequence is TGTGCCAGCAATCCCAGCAGGAGTTTCAAAGAGACCCAGTACTTC. Its protein reads: CASNPSRSFKETQYF. The V gene is TRBV7-8 and the J gene is TRBJ2-7, with the D gene not confidently named. Gene TRBJ2-5 matches the end of the DNA better, so the J call may be wrong. The germline V gene provides CDR1 SGHVS and CDR2 FQNEAQ. The cysteine opens and the phenylalanine closes a CDR3 of 15 amino acids. Only CDR3 DNA remains: 45 bases, in frame from the first base.